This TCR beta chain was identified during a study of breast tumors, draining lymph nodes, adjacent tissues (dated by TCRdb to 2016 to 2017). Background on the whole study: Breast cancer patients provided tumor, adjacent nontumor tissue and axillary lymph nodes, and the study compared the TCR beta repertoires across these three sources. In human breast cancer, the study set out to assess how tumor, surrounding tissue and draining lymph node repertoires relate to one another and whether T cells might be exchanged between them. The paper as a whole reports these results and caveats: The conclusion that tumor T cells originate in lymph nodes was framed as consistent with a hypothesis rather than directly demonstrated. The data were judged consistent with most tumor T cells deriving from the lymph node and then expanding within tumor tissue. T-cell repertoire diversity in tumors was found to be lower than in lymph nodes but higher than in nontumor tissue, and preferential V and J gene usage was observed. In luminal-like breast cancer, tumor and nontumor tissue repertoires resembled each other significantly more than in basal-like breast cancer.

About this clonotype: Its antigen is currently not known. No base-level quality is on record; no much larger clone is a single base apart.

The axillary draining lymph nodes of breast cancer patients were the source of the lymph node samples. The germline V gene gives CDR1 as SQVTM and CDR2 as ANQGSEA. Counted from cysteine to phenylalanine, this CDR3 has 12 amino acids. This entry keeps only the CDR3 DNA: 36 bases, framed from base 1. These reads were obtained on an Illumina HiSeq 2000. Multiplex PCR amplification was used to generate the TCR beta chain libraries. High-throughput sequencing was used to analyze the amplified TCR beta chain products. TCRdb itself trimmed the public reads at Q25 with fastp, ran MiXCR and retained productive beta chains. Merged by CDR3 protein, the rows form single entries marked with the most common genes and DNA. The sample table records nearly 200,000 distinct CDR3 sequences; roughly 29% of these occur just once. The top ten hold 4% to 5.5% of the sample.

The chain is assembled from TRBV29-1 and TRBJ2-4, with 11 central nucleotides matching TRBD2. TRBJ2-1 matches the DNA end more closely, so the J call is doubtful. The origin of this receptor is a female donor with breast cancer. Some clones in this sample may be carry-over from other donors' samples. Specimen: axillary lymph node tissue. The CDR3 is CSVWTSGPQQFF. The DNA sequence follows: TGCAGCGTCTGGACTAGCGGGCCCCAGCAGTTCTTC.